This paragraph reports one T cell receptor (beta chain). TCRdb re-derived calls from the RT-PCR reads in MiXCR, one entry per CDR3 protein. The repertoire holds tens of thousands of distinct CDR3 sequences, with less than 30% as singletons. V shed 5 bases, J shed 4 bases, and the junction held 9 bases outside the gene matches. The CDR3 is 15 amino acids. From germline, CDR1 is MGHRA and CDR2 YSYEKL. The data originate from a study of patients and donors after allogeneic stem cell transplantation. The chain has TRBV4-1 and TRBJ2-5; 8 bases match TRBD1. Sequenced sample: blood, either unsorted or a sorted T cell fraction (not recorded which). This sequence was found in a human donor who was either an allogeneic HSCT recipient or a stem cell or donor lymphocyte infusion donor (not recorded which). It is not recorded whose cells these are; they may come from a transplant donor. Here the CDR3 DNA reads TGCGCCAGCAGCTCCCGACAGGGGTATGCAGAGACCCAGTACTTC. It is translated as CASSSRQGYAETQYF.